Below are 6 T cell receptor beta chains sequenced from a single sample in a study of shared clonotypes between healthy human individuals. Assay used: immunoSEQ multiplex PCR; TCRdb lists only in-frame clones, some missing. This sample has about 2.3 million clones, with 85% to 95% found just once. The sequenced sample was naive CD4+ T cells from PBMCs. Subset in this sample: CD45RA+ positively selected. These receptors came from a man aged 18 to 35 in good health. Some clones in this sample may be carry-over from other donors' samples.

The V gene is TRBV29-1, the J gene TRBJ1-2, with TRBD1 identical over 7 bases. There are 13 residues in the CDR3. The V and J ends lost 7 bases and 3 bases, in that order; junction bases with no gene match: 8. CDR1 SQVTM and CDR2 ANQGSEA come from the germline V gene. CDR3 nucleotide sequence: TGCAGCGCAGCGACAGGGTACGACTATGGCTACACCTTC. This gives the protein CSAATGYDYGYTF.

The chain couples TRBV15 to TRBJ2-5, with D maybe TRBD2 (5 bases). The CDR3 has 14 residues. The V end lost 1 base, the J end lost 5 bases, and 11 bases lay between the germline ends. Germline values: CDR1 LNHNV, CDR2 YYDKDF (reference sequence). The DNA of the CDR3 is TGTGCCACCAGCAGAGGAGGGAAAACGGAGACCCAGTACTTC. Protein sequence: CATSRGGKTETQYF. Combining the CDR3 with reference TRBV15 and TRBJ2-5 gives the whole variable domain DAMVIQNPRYQVTQFGKPVTLSCSQTLNHNVMYWYQQKSSQAPKLLFHYYDKDFNNEADTPDNFQSRRPNTSFCFLDIRSPGLGDTAMYLCATSRGGKTETQYFGPGTRLLVL.

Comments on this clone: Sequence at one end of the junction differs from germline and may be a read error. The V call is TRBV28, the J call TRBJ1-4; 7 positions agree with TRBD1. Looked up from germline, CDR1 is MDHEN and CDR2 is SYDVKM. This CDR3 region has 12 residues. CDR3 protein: CIASGGGEKLFF. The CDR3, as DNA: TGCATTGCCTCAGGGGGGGGTGAAAAACTGTTTTTT. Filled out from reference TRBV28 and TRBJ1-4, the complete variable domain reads DVKVTQSSRYLVKRTGEKVFLECVQDMDHENMFWYRQDPGLGLRLIYFSYDVKMKEKGDIPEGYSVSREKKERFSLILESASTNQTSMYLCIASGGGEKLFFGSGTQLSVL.

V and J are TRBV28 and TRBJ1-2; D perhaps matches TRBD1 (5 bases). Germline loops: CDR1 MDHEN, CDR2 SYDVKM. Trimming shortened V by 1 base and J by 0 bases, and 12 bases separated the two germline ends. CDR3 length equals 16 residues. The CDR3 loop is CASSLLWDGSNYGYTF. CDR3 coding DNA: TGTGCCAGCAGTTTATTGTGGGACGGATCTAACTATGGCTACACCTTC.

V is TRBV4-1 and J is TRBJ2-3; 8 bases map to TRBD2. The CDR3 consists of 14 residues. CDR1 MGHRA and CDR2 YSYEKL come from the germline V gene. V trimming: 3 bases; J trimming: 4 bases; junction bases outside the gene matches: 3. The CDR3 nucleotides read TGCGCCAGCAGCCACGGACTAGCAGCAGATACGCAGTATTTT. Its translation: CASSHGLAADTQYF.

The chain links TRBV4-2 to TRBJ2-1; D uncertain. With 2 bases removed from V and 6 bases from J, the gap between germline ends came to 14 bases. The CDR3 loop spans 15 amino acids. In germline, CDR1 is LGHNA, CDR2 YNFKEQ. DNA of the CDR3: TGTGCCAGCAGCCAAATATTGGCTAGATCCAATGAGCAGTTCTTC. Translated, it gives CASSQILARSNEQFF.